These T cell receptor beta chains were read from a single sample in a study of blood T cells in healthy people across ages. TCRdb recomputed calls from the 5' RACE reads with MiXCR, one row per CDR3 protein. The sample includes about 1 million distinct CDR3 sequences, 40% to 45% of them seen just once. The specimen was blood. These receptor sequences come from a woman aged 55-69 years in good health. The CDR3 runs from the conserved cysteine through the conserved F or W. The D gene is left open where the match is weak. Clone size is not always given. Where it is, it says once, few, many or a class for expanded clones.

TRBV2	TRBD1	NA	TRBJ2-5	TGTGCCAGCAACACAGGGGGCATGGGAAAGACCCAGTACTTC	CASNTGGMGKTQYF
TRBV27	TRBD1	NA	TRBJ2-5	TGTGCCAGCAGTGCGCGGACAGGTAACAACGAGTGGCAGTACTTC	CASSARTGNNEWQYF
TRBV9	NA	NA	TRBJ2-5	TGTGCCAGCAGCGCAACCCTTGCGCAAGAGACCCAGTACTTC	CASSATLAQETQYF
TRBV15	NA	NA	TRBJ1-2	TGTGCCACCAGCACAGGCCCAGGGTCTGGCTACACCTTC	CATSTGPGSGYTF
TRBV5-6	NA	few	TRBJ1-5	TGTGCCAGCAGCTTAGGCAGGGCAAGGGATCAGCCCCAGCATTTT	CASSLGRARDQPQHF
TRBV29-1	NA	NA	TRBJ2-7	TGCAGCGTTGAAGATCGACAGAGATCTGTCTACGAGCAGTACTTC	CSVEDRQRSVYEQYF
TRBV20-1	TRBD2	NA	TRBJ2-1	TGCAGTGCTAGAGATCCCCGGACTAGCGTGGCCGAGCAGTTCTTC	CSARDPRTSVAEQFF
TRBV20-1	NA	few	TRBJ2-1	TGCAGTGCTAGAGATATGGACCTACCCTACAATGAGCAGTTCTTC	CSARDMDLPYNEQFF
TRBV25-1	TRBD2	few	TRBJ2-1	TGTGCCAGCAGTGAATATACTAGCGGGCAATACAATGAGCAGTTCTTC	CASSEYTSGQYNEQFF
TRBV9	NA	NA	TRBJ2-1	TGTGCCAGCAGCGTAGTAGGGGGTGGGATTAGGGCCAATGAGCAGTTCTTC	CASSVVGGGIRANEQFF
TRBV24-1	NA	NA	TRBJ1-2	TGTGCCACCAGTGATTTGACCGGGCGCTATGGCTACACCTTC	CATSDLTGRYGYTF
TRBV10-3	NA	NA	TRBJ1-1	TGTGCCATCAGTGAGGCGAGGTGGAACACTGAAGCTTTCTTT	CAISEARWNTEAFF
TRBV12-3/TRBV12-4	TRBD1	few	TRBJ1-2	TGTGCCAGCAGTTTAGTAGGGGGCGGGGGCTACACCTTC	CASSLVGGGGYTF
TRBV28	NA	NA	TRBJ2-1	TGTGCCAGCAGTCTCTCGGAGGACAATGAGCAGTTCTTC	CASSLSEDNEQFF
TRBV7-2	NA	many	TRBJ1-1	TGTGCCAGCAGCTTAGGGGGGGGTTCTGAAGCTTTCTTT	CASSLGGGSEAFF
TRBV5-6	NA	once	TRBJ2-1	TGTGCCAGCAGCTTGGATCCGAACGGTGAGCAGTTCTTC	CASSLDPNGEQFF
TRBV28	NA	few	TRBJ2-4	TGTGCCAGCAGTTCACCCGGGACCCGGTCGATGGGAGAGCAGTACTTC	CASSSPGTRSMGEQYF
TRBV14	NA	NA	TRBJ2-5	TGTGCCAGCAGCCAGGAGGTGGGGAAACAAGAGACCCAGTACTTC	CASSQEVGKQETQYF